Shown below are 11 T cell receptor beta chains from a single sample sequenced in a study of blood T cell repertoires in COVID-19. Sequencing was performed with immunoSEQ multiplex PCR; in TCRdb, only in-frame clones are kept and a portion is missing. The sample records fewer than 700,000 clones, less than 90% being singletons. Sequencing was performed on peripheral blood. Every receptor here comes from a woman in her 50s with COVID-19, enrolled during active disease.

The chain employs TRBV5-5 and TRBJ2-4, with 9 bases identical to TRBD1. CDR3 length: 13 amino acids. The germline V gene has CDR1 SGHKS and CDR2 YYEKEE (reference sequence). V dropped 3 bases and J dropped 5; count of bases not matched to a gene: 0. DNA of the CDR3: TGTGCCAGCAGCTGGACAGGGGAAAACATTCAGTACTTC. This translates into CASSWTGENIQYF.

This clone was seen a handful of times. The genes are TRBV20-1 and TRBJ1-5; D ambiguous. The CDR3 spans 15 residues. Trimming took 3 bases from V and 1 from J, leaving 13 bases between them. Germline loops: CDR1 DFQATT, CDR2 SNEGSKA (reference sequence). The CDR3 region has the DNA TGCAGTGCTAGTGGCGGCTCGGGGAGCAATCAGCCCCAGCATTTT. Its protein is CSASGGSGSNQPQHF.

The chain uses TRBV2 and TRBJ2-2, with 7 positions matching TRBD1. CDR3 length: 14 residues. J was trimmed by 4 bases and V by 8 bases; bases with no gene match: 7. Per germline, CDR1 SNHLY and CDR2 FYNNEI. The CDR3 reads CASVIGGGTGELFF. The DNA for the CDR3 is TGTGCCAGCGTGATAGGGGGCGGCACCGGGGAGCTGTTTTTT.

The J gene is TRBJ2-7, the V gene TRBV3-1 (or the pseudogene TRBV3-2); a possible D gene is TRBD1 (5 bases). The CDR3 is made up of 12 amino acids. In germline, CDR1 is LGHDT, CDR2 YNNKEL (reference sequence). Trimming pared 4 bases from V and 5 bases from J, leaving 9 bases between. The CDR3 here is CASSLRGDEQYF. The CDR3 DNA sequence: TGTGCCAGCAGCCTAAGGGGTGACGAGCAGTACTTC.

This clone was counted only a few times. The genes are TRBV6-2 or TRBV6-3 and TRBJ1-1; D unresolved. CDR1 and CDR2 (germline): MNHEY, SVGEGT. CDR3 length: 13 residues. V was trimmed by 2 bases and J by 3 bases, leaving 7 bases between them. Written as DNA, the CDR3 is TGTGCCAGCAGTTACGAGGGTTACACTGAAGCTTTCTTT. Amino acids: CASSYEGYTEAFF.

Remarks on this clone: Other DNA sequences in the sample encode the same CDR3. This sequence joins TRBV5-1 and TRBJ1-1, with 10 nucleotides matching TRBD1. The CDR3 is 13 amino acids. Germline CDR1 SGHRS, CDR2 YFSETQ. V lost 0 bases, J lost 11 bases, and 4 bases stayed unmatched. The CDR3 spells CASSLEGTGEAFF. The CDR3 nucleotides read TGCGCCAGCAGCTTGGAGGGGACAGGGGAGGCTTTCTTT.

The chain couples TRBV4-1 to TRBJ1-5; 7 positions match TRBD1. Per germline, CDR1 MGHRA and CDR2 YSYEKL. The junction had 7 bases not matched to a gene; V was cut back by 4 bases and J by 1 base. This CDR3 is 16 amino acids long. The CDR3 sequence: CASSRHRGPSNQPQHF. The CDR3 nucleotides are TGCGCCAGCAGCCGCCACAGGGGCCCAAGCAATCAGCCCCAGCATTTT.

V and J are TRBV6-4 and TRBJ2-3, with 9 bases that match TRBD2. CDR3 length equals 15 residues. CDR1 is MRHNA and CDR2 is SNTAGT in the germline V gene. The V gene end was trimmed by 5 bases and the J gene end by 2 bases; junction bases not matched to a gene: 5. This CDR3 is CASSQSGGYTDTQYF. The DNA of the CDR3 is TGTGCCAGCAGTCAAAGCGGGGGGTACACAGATACGCAGTATTTT.

V usage is TRBV18 and J usage is TRBJ1-6; D might be TRBD1 (6 bases). Per germline, CDR1 KGHSH and CDR2 LQKENI. The V gene lost 4 bases and the J gene lost 11 bases, with 18 bases spanning the gap. CDR3 length equals 15 residues. The CDR3 DNA reads TGTGCCAGCTCACTAGATGGAGACAGGCGAGCACCCCTCCACTTT. This gives the protein CASSLDGDRRAPLHF.

The rearrangement links TRBV3-1 (or the pseudogene TRBV3-2) to TRBJ2-7; 10 bases fit TRBD1. The CDR3 consists of 14 residues. Per the germline V gene, CDR1 is LGHDT and CDR2 is YNNKEL (reference sequence). Germline trimming cut 4 bases from V and 5 bases from J; bases unmatched to any gene: 5. CDR3 DNA sequence: TGTGCCAGCAGCCCGACAGGGGGCGGAAACGAGCAGTACTTC. This codes for CASSPTGGGNEQYF.

The genes are TRBV3-1 (or the pseudogene TRBV3-2) and TRBJ1-2; tentative D call: TRBD1 (5 bases). Trimming cost V 0 bases and J 6 bases, with 17 bases left between them. The CDR3 is 16 residues long. Per the germline V gene, CDR1 is LGHDT and CDR2 is YNNKEL (reference sequence). CDR3 bases: TGTGCCAGCAGCCAAGATCTTCGGCAGGGCGGGGATGGCTACACCTTC. It is translated as CASSQDLRQGGDGYTF.